This T cell receptor (beta chain) was recovered during a study of blood T cells in healthy people across ages. Trimming shortened V by 6 bases and J by 6 bases, and 18 bases separated the two germline ends. Germline V lookup: CDR1 SEHNR, CDR2 FQNEAQ (reference sequence). This CDR3 region has 15 residues. Next came a second PCR, run for about 6 to 12 cycles, which used a sample-barcoded 5' primer along with a J-beta primer mix. TCRdb ran MiXCR on the 5' RACE reads and lists one entry per CDR3 protein. The sample has about 1.4 million distinct CDR3 sequences; approximately 59% are singletons. The sequence was obtained from a man aged 18 to 29 in good health. Material: blood. The chain is built from TRBV7-9 and TRBJ2-4; a weak D match, TRBD2 (5 bases). The CDR3 here is CASRRSGEVGNIQYF. In DNA, the CDR3 is TGTGCCAGCAGGAGAAGCGGTGAAGTGGGAAACATTCAGTACTTC.